Below, one TCR beta chain is given with its context. Its target is not known. Its ends do not fully match the called genes, so a read error is possible. This entry belongs to a study of cytomegalovirus exposure and HLA in healthy donors. PCR used 60 Vbeta primers and 13 Jbeta primers. As originally analysed: As a later analysis found, there were 78 million or so unique TCR beta chains, of which roughly 11 million were shared. Some clones are missing from TCRdb's copy, which holds only in-frame ones; the method was immunoSEQ multiplex PCR. V and J calls and clone size are copied from that table; D and trimming were computed from the DNA. Its listing shows around 100,000 clones. This CDR3 region has 11 residues. Germline assignment: CDR1 WSHSY and CDR2 SAAADI. Study-wide results and caveats: It was shown in a later analysis that HLA-associated TCR beta chains were more clonally expanded than other, equally common chains.

The TCR was taken from a man aged 45-65 years in good health and CMV-seronegative. Source material: PBMCs. This rearrangement joins TRBV10-2 to TRBJ1-1; perhaps TRBD1 as D (6 bases). This CDR3 is CASSDSYETGF. Here the CDR3 DNA reads TGCGCCAGCAGTGATTCTTATGAGACAGGCTTT.